Listed below are T cell receptor beta chains from one sample, sequenced in a study of T cell clonotyping in hematopoietic cell transplantation. Clones were read by immunoSEQ multiplex PCR, and TCRdb kept only the in-frame ones, dropping some. The sample lists under 7,000 clones; roughly 89% were seen once. The material was peripheral blood mononuclear cells, obtained 100 days after allogeneic stem cell transplant. The origin of the receptors is a female patient in her forties or fifties who had an allogeneic stem cell transplant from a related donor, so the T cells may come from the graft donor. Some clones in this sample may be carry-over from other donors' samples. Both conserved end residues are part of each CDR3. Fields, in order: V gene, J gene, D gene, clone size, CDR3 DNA, CDR3 protein. The D gene is left open where the match is weak. Clone size appears in some rows only: once, few, many, or a class for an expanded clone.

TRBV25-1	TRBJ2-7	TRBD2	NA	TGTGCCAGCAGTGATGGGGGGGGTCGTGGCTACGAGCAGTACTTC	CASSDGGGRGYEQYF
TRBV5-5	TRBJ1-2	NA	NA	TGTGCCAGCAGCCTAGACAGTCCCGGCTACACCTTC	CASSLDSPGYTF
TRBV6-5	TRBJ1-5	NA	NA	TGTGCCAGCAGTCCTGAAATTTCGGGCAATCAGCCCCAGCATTTT	CASSPEISGNQPQHF
TRBV27	TRBJ2-7	NA	NA	TGTGCCAGCAGTTCCACAGCGGCGACCTACGAGCAGTACTTC	CASSSTAATYEQYF
TRBV6-6	TRBJ2-7	NA	once	TGTGCCAGCAGTACGGGGGGCTTCGAGCAGTACTTC	CASSTGGFEQYF
TRBV5-6	TRBJ2-5	NA	NA	TGTGCCAGCAGCTTTACCACAGGCCAAGAGACCCAGTACTTC	CASSFTTGQETQYF
TRBV10-3	TRBJ2-7	TRBD1	NA	TGTGCCATCAGTGAGCTGGGACAGGGAGTCGACGAGCAGTACTTC	CAISELGQGVDEQYF
TRBV6-1	TRBJ2-3	TRBD2	NA	TGTGCCAGCAGTGAAGTCCAGGCGGGAGGGCCCGCAGATACGCAGTATTTT	CASSEVQAGGPADTQYF
TRBV29-1	TRBJ2-3	NA	NA	TGCAGCGTTGAAGGATCCTTCCAGGATACGCAGTATTTT	CSVEGSFQDTQYF
TRBV28	TRBJ2-7	NA	NA	TGTGCCAGCAGTTTAGGCGGACAGATCTACGAGCAGTACTTC	CASSLGGQIYEQYF
TRBV7-9	TRBJ1-2	NA	NA	TGTGCCAGCAGCCCCGTGGGGGGCAACTATGGCTACACCTTC	CASSPVGGNYGYTF
TRBV11-3	TRBJ1-4	NA	NA	TGTGCCAGCAGCGCGGGAGGGAATGAAAAACTGTTTTTT	CASSAGGNEKLFF
TRBV27	TRBJ2-2	NA	once	TGTGCCAGCAGTTTATTCCAGAATTGGGGCACCGGGGAGCTGTTTTTT	CASSLFQNWGTGELFF
TRBV5-1	TRBJ2-6	NA	NA	TGCGCCAGCAGCCCGTCGGACAGACCACGGGGCAACGTCCTGACTTTC	CASSPSDRPRGNVLTF
TRBV11-1	TRBJ1-4	TRBD1	NA	TGTGCCAGCAGCCGGACAGGCTCCACTAATGAAAAACTGTTTTTT	CASSRTGSTNEKLFF
TRBV15	TRBJ1-2	NA	NA	TGTGCCACCAGCAATTTAAGAACAGGGAATGGCTACACCTTC	CATSNLRTGNGYTF
TRBV9	TRBJ1-5	NA	few	TGTGCCAGCAGCGTAGGGTCGATTAGCAATCAGCCCCAGCATTTT	CASSVGSISNQPQHF
TRBV7-3	TRBJ2-1	TRBD2	NA	TGTGCCAGCAGCTCAACGATAGCGGGAGCCCGGGAGCAGTTCTTC	CASSSTIAGAREQFF
TRBV15	TRBJ2-7	TRBD2	NA	TGTGCCACCAGCAGGCCCGGTCGAGCGGGAGGGAGGGAGCAGTACTTC	CATSRPGRAGGREQYF
TRBV10-1	TRBJ2-2	NA	once	TGCGCCAGCAGTGACCCGGCCGGGGAGCTGTTTTTT	CASSDPAGELFF
TRBV11-2	TRBJ2-7	NA	NA	TGTGCCAGCAGCTTACTCATAGGGCCGTACGAGCAGTACTTC	CASSLLIGPYEQYF
TRBV4-3	TRBJ1-1	NA	once	TGCGCCAGCAGCCAAGGCTCGGCAGGGCCAAGAGCTTTCTTT	CASSQGSAGPRAFF
TRBV25-1	TRBJ1-5	NA	NA	TGTGCCAGCAGTGACCAAGACGGGATAATTCCCCAGCATTTT	CASSDQDGIIPQHF
TRBV5-1	TRBJ2-7	TRBD1	NA	TGCGCCAGCAGCTTCCGGGACAGGGACTACGAGCAGTACTTC	CASSFRDRDYEQYF
TRBV9	TRBJ2-3	TRBD1	once	TGTGCCAGCAGCGTAGAAGGGACAGGGCGCACAGATACGCAGTATTTT	CASSVEGTGRTDTQYF
TRBV2	TRBJ1-5	NA	NA	TGTGCCAGCAGTCTCCAAAGCCCCTTGGGGCAGCCCCAGCATTTT	CASSLQSPLGQPQHF
TRBV9	TRBJ2-7	TRBD2	large	TGTGCCAGCAGCGTAGATTCCGGGAGGGCCCCCCCCGAGCAGTACTTC	CASSVDSGRAPPEQYF
TRBV4-2	TRBJ2-1	NA	NA	TGTGCCAGCAGCCCCTTCTCGGGAGATGGTTCCTACAATGAGCAGTTCTTC	CASSPFSGDGSYNEQFF
TRBV30	TRBJ1-4	NA	NA	TGTGCCTGGAGTGTACAGTGGCGGGTCAATGAAAAACTGTTTTTT	CAWSVQWRVNEKLFF
TRBV7-9	TRBJ2-7	TRBD1	NA	TGTGCCAGCAGCCAGCAGGCTGGGACAGGAGATACCGGGCAGTACTTC	CASSQQAGTGDTGQYF
TRBV9	TRBJ2-2	TRBD2	NA	TGTGCCAGCAGCTCCCGGACTAGCGGAAACACCGGGGAGCTGTTTTTT	CASSSRTSGNTGELFF
TRBV15	TRBJ1-1	NA	NA	TGTGCCACCAGCAAACCCACGAGGACCACTGAAGCTTTCTTT	CATSKPTRTTEAFF
TRBV9	TRBJ2-2	NA	NA	TGTGCCAGCAGCGTAATAGACACCGGGGAGCTGTTTTTT	CASSVIDTGELFF
TRBV10-2	TRBJ2-7	NA	NA	TGCGCCAGCAGTGAGGAGGGAAAACAGTACTTC	CASSEEGKQYF
TRBV7-9	TRBJ2-1	NA	NA	TGTGCCAGCAGCTTGTGGAGAGTGGACACCTACAATGAGCAGTTCTTC	CASSLWRVDTYNEQFF
TRBV4-1	TRBJ2-5	NA	NA	TGCGCCAGCAGCGCACTACTCAACGGCCAAGAGACCCAGTACTTC	CASSALLNGQETQYF
TRBV7-9	TRBJ1-3	NA	NA	TGTGCCAGCATTGGGACGTACTCTGGAAACACCATATATTTT	CASIGTYSGNTIYF
TRBV6-4	TRBJ2-6	NA	once	TGTGCCAGCAGTGATGGGGGAAGCTCTGGGGCCAACGTCCTGACTTTC	CASSDGGSSGANVLTF
TRBV9	TRBJ2-5	NA	NA	TGTGCCAGCAGCGTAGACGAGGGAGAGACCCAGTACTTC	CASSVDEGETQYF
TRBV5-4	TRBJ2-7	NA	NA	TGTGCCAGCAGCTTGGAAGGCCCCCACAAATACGAGCAGTACTTC	CASSLEGPHKYEQYF
TRBV6-6	TRBJ2-7	TRBD1	few	TGTGCCAGCAGTTTGGACAGGGTTTTCTACGAGCAGTACTTC	CASSLDRVFYEQYF
TRBV19	TRBJ2-7	NA	NA	TGTGCCAGTAGTATCGGGGCGGGGAGCGAGCAGTACTTC	CASSIGAGSEQYF
TRBV6-6	TRBJ1-2	TRBD1	NA	TGTGCCAGCACCCTAGGGACAGCCTATGGCTACACCTTC	CASTLGTAYGYTF
TRBV5-1	TRBJ1-6	TRBD1	NA	TGCGCCAGCAGCTCCGGACAGGGGGATTCACCCCTCCACTTT	CASSSGQGDSPLHF
TRBV18	TRBJ2-5	TRBD1	NA	TGTGCCAGCTCACCTGCTACAGGGGAAGAGACCCAGTACTTC	CASSPATGEETQYF
TRBV9	TRBJ2-1	NA	NA	TGTGCCAGCAGCGTAGGCGAGTACAATGAGCAGTTCTTC	CASSVGEYNEQFF